This paragraph covers one T cell receptor beta chain sequence. V dropped 1 base and J dropped 1; count of bases not matched to a gene: 6. The CDR3 sequence is 16 residues long. Looked up from germline, CDR1 is LGHNA and CDR2 is YNFKEQ. Preparation of the TCRbeta library involved a method that used unique molecular identifiers. MiXCR was run by TCRdb on the PCR reads, yielding one entry per CDR3 protein. This table has 600,000 to 700,000 distinct CDR3 sequences, 16% appearing once. The data originate from a study of T-cell reconstitution after alpha-beta-depleted transplantation in children. This material consisted of PBMCs from the stem cell graft donor, taken from the stem cell graft. V is TRBV4-2 and J is TRBJ2-5, with TRBD2 identical over 7 bases. This receptor was obtained from a human donor who donated a stem cell graft to a child with acute myeloid leukemia. The CDR3 bases are TGTGCCAGCAGCCAAGCCCTGCGGGGGTCCCAAGAGACCCAGTACTTC. Its protein product is CASSQALRGSQETQYF.